One and the same sample provided the 27 T cell receptor beta chains below, sequenced in a study of blood T cells in healthy people across ages. Through a sample-barcoded 5' primer and a J-beta primer mix, a second PCR was run for 7 to 11 cycles. Each CDR3 protein is one row after TCRdb ran MiXCR on the 5' RACE reads. The sample gives 750,000 to 950,000 distinct CDR3 sequences, about 53% of which show up once; 41% is in the top ten. The sequenced material came from blood. The source is a man older than 75 in good health.

This clonotype was seen a handful of times. This sequence joins TRBV7-2 and TRBJ1-2; D might be TRBD1 (5 bases). V was shortened by 1 base and J by 11 bases, with 14 bases between the two germline ends. Germline CDR1 reads SGHTA; CDR2 reads FQGNSA. The CDR3 runs 13 residues. The CDR3 region is CASSLGRAIGYTF. In DNA form, the CDR3 reads TGTGCCAGCAGCTTAGGCAGGGCTATCGGGTACACCTTC.

This clonotype appeared a few times. The chain employs TRBV20-1 and TRBJ2-5; 8 bases are a match to TRBD1. The CDR3 has 13 residues. Germline CDR1 DFQATT, CDR2 SNEGSKA (reference sequence). The J segment lost 7 bases and the V segment lost 3 bases, leaving 7 bases of the junction unmatched. The CDR3 region has the DNA TGCAGTGCTAGGGGACAGGCGGAGGGGACCCAGTACTTC. Amino acid sequence: CSARGQAEGTQYF.

The rearrangement links TRBV25-1 to TRBJ2-2; 12 nucleotides align to TRBD2. CDR3 length: 18 amino acids. Trimming removed 4 bases from V and 2 bases from J; junction bases left unmatched: 8. Looked up from germline, CDR1 is MGHDK and CDR2 is SYGVNS. Here the CDR3 DNA reads TGTGCCAGCAGTGCCGTTGGGACTAGCGGGCCAAACACCGGGGAGCTGTTTTTT. It encodes CASSAVGTSGPNTGELFF.

This sequence joins TRBV7-9 and TRBJ1-1; D is perhaps TRBD1 (5 bases). CDR3 size: 15 residues. The V end was cut by 2 bases, the J end by 0 bases, with 10 bases between. CDR1 is SEHNR, CDR2 FQNEAQ, per germline (reference sequence). The DNA of the CDR3 is TGTGCCAGCAGCTTAATAGCAGGGTTGAACACTGAAGCTTTCTTT. This encodes CASSLIAGLNTEAFF.

This clonotype was counted between two and nine times. The V gene is TRBV29-1, the J gene TRBJ2-6; D remains ambiguous. Germline V lookup: CDR1 SQVTM, CDR2 ANQGSEA. The ends were cut back, 4 bases at V and 2 bases at J, with 6 bases in the middle. The CDR3 loop spans 13 amino acids. CDR3 coding DNA: TGCAGCGTTGGGGCGCCTGGGGCCAACGTCCTGACTTTC. It is translated as CSVGAPGANVLTF.

V and J are TRBV7-2 and TRBJ2-1; D perhaps matches TRBD2 (6 bases). The V end lost 5 bases, the J end lost 9 bases, and 17 bases lay between the germline ends. Germline loops: CDR1 SGHTA, CDR2 FQGNSA. This CDR3 has 14 amino acids. The CDR3 sequence is CASSAGGSGGEQFF. CDR3 in DNA: TGTGCCAGCAGCGCCGGAGGATCCGGGGGTGAGCAGTTCTTC.

In this sample, this clonotype turned up a few times. V gene TRBV7-9 combines with J gene TRBJ2-4; TRBD1 matches at 10 bases. The CDR3 length is 14 residues. From germline, CDR1 is SEHNR and CDR2 FQNEAQ (reference sequence). With 0 bases clipped from V and 13 bases from J, the junction kept 6 bases outside the gene matches. CDR3 loop: CASSLAQTGGKQYF. CDR3 nucleotide sequence: TGTGCCAGCAGCTTAGCCCAGACAGGGGGCAAGCAGTACTTC.

V and J are TRBV10-3 and TRBJ2-7; 10 bases are shared with TRBD1. The germline V gene encodes CDR1 ENHRY and CDR2 SYGVKD. CDR3 length equals 13 residues. The trim removed 5 bases at V and 4 bases at J, leaving 2 bases unmatched. CDR3 sequence (DNA): TGTGCCATCAGTAGGGACAGGGGTTACGAGCAGTACTTC. Its translation is CAISRDRGYEQYF.

The table lists this clonotype with a count of one. The chain uses TRBV5-1 and TRBJ1-1, with D possibly TRBD1 on 5 matching bases. The germline V gene has CDR1 SGHRS and CDR2 YFSETQ. The CDR3 runs 16 residues. V was trimmed by 0 bases and J by 2 bases, leaving 14 bases between them. This CDR3 is CASSLAGNAGNTEAFF. The CDR3 nucleotides read TGCGCCAGCAGCTTGGCAGGGAATGCGGGAAACACTGAAGCTTTCTTT. Full variable domain (remainder filled in from reference TRBV5-1 and TRBJ1-1): KAGVTQTPRYLIKTRGQQVTLSCSPISGHRSVSWYQQTPGQGLQFLFEYFSETQRNKGNFPGRFSGRQFSNSRSEMNVSTLELGDSALYLCASSLAGNAGNTEAFFGQGTRLTVV.

Remarks on this clonotype: An end of the junction differs from the germline gene, which may be a read error. V gene TRBV7-7 combines with J gene TRBJ2-3, with D perhaps matching TRBD2 (7 bases). Germline V CDR1 and CDR2: SSHAT, FNYEAQ (reference sequence). The CDR3 spans 16 residues. CDR3 nucleotides: TGTGCTAGCAGCTTGAACAGGGACTACCCCACAGATACGCAGTATTTT. Amino acids: CASSLNRDYPTDTQYF.

This clonotype appeared a few times. The gene calls are TRBV3-1 and TRBJ2-7; the match to TRBD1 covers 10 bases. The trim removed 5 bases at V and 6 bases at J, leaving 4 bases unmatched. Germline V lookup: CDR1 LGHDT, CDR2 YNNKEL (reference sequence). The length of the CDR3 is 13 residues. CDR3 in amino acids: CASSWTGGSEQYF. The CDR3 DNA is TGTGCCAGCAGCTGGACAGGGGGAAGCGAGCAGTACTTC.

This chain joins TRBV6-5 and TRBJ2-2; D perhaps matches TRBD2 (5 bases). The CDR3 length is 17 residues. V shed 0 bases and J shed 1 base, with 12 bases lying between them. Germline CDR1 is MNHEY and CDR2 is SVGAGI. The CDR3 nucleotides are TGTGCCAGCAGTTACTCGGACTCTCTCAAGAACACCGGGGAGCTGTTTTTT. Translated, it gives CASSYSDSLKNTGELFF.

This sequence joins TRBV2 and TRBJ1-5, with unresolved D. V was shortened by 5 bases and J by 3 bases, with 11 bases between the two germline ends. Germline V gene data show CDR1 as SNHLY and CDR2 as FYNNEI. The CDR3 runs 14 residues. CDR3 bases: TGTGCCAGCAGTAAGGACGGCTACAATCAGCCCCAGCATTTT. Amino acids: CASSKDGYNQPQHF.

This clonotype was recorded a few times. V gene TRBV2 combines with J gene TRBJ1-4; maybe TRBD1 (5 bases). CDR1 is SNHLY and CDR2 is FYNNEI in the germline V gene. V was clipped by 10 bases and J by 7 bases, with 10 bases between them. The CDR3 is 11 residues long. The CDR3 sequence is CATGRGEKLFF. The CDR3 nucleotides read TGTGCCACGGGGCGGGGTGAAAAACTGTTTTTT.

This clonotype was observed a handful of times. V and J are TRBV20-1 and TRBJ2-7; 9 bases map to TRBD2. There are 13 residues in the CDR3. Germline V gives CDR1 DFQATT, CDR2 SNEGSKA (reference sequence). Trimming removed 2 bases from V and 3 bases from J; junction bases left unmatched: 2. The CDR3 protein is CSARLAGFYEQYF. The CDR3 bases are TGCAGTGCTAGACTAGCGGGATTCTACGAGCAGTACTTC.

J is TRBJ2-3 and V is TRBV12-3 or TRBV12-4, with a weak D call TRBD1 (5 bases). V was shortened by 10 bases and J by 1 base, with 12 bases between the two germline ends. CDR3 size: 13 residues. As DNA, the CDR3 is TGTGCCAATTCAAGGGGCGGCACAGATACGCAGTATTTT. Its protein product is CANSRGGTDTQYF.

In this sample, this clonotype turned up a few times. The CDR3 sequence: CASSTSGLAISRNEQYF. The CDR3 DNA follows: TGTGCCAGCAGTACCTCGGGACTAGCGATTAGTAGGAACGAGCAGTACTTC. The rearrangement uses TRBV12-3 or TRBV12-4 and TRBJ2-7, with TRBD2 matching over 10 bases. This CDR3 has 17 residues. Unmatched junction bases numbered 15, after V lost 5 bases and J lost 5 bases.

In this sample, this clonotype turned up a few times. The chain carries TRBV29-1 and TRBJ2-7; a weak D match, TRBD2 (5 bases). The V end lost 6 bases, the J end lost 2 bases, and 17 bases lay between the germline ends. Germline assignment: CDR1 SQVTM and CDR2 ANQGSEA. The CDR3 length is 14 residues. The CDR3 spells CSVTWTGDPYEQYF. In nucleotides, the CDR3 is TGCAGCGTCACCTGGACTGGAGATCCCTACGAGCAGTACTTC.

The chain recombines TRBV18 with TRBJ1-5, with D maybe TRBD1 (5 bases). The germline gives CDR1 KGHSH, CDR2 LQKENI. V lost 6 bases, J lost 5 bases, and 20 bases lay in between. The CDR3 runs 16 residues. The CDR3 protein is CASSGPTDRLDQPQHF. CDR3 coding DNA: TGTGCCAGCTCCGGACCGACAGACCGACTGGATCAGCCCCAGCATTTT.

The chain carries TRBV5-1 and TRBJ2-7; TRBD2 matches at 11 bases. The CDR3 loop spans 15 amino acids. Germline V CDR1 and CDR2: SGHRS, YFSETQ. Trimming at V came to 4 bases and at J to 7 bases, leaving 10 bases not matched to a gene. The CDR3 reads CASSIAGGSNNEQYF. The CDR3 DNA reads as TGCGCCAGCAGCATAGCGGGAGGGTCCAACAATGAGCAGTACTTC.

This sequence joins TRBV20-1 and TRBJ2-1; either TRBD1 or TRBD2 may fit D (6 bases each). Per the germline V gene, CDR1 is DFQATT and CDR2 is SNEGSKA (reference sequence). V lost 5 bases and J lost 9, with 26 bases in between. This CDR3 spans 16 amino acids. CDR3 in amino acids: CSAPLGGGRSRGEQFF. The CDR3 nucleotides read TGCAGTGCTCCATTGGGGGGCGGCAGGTCGCGGGGTGAGCAGTTCTTC.

The genes are TRBV20-1 and TRBJ2-7, with a tentative D call TRBD2 (6 bases). CDR3 length: 15 amino acids. Germline CDR1 and CDR2: DFQATT and SNEGSKA (reference sequence). V was pared by 2 bases and J by 0 bases, with 14 bases between. The chain's CDR3 is CSARPSSANSYEQYF. CDR3 coding DNA: TGCAGTGCTAGACCTTCTAGCGCCAACTCCTACGAGCAGTACTTC.

The rearrangement joins TRBV20-1 to TRBJ2-1; D might be TRBD1 or TRBD2, each matching 5 bases. This CDR3 has 16 residues. Germline V lookup: CDR1 DFQATT, CDR2 SNEGSKA (reference sequence). The germline V and J ends were trimmed by 1 base and 1 base, with 14 bases remaining between them. The CDR3, as DNA: TGCAGTGCTAGAGTTGGGACGGGGTGGTCCTACAATGAGCAGTTCTTC. Its translation is CSARVGTGWSYNEQFF.

The chain is built from TRBV12-5 and TRBJ2-1; D gene unclear. In germline, CDR1 is LGHNT, CDR2 FRNRAP. The CDR3 is made up of 12 amino acids. Trimming pared 1 base from V and 4 bases from J, leaving 2 bases between. The CDR3 reads CASGLAYNEQFF. Here the CDR3 DNA reads TGTGCTAGTGGTTTGGCTTACAATGAGCAGTTCTTC.

This clonotype has more than one count but fewer than ten. The V and J genes are TRBV5-1 and TRBJ1-2, with TRBD1 matching 10 bases. Trimming took 3 bases from V and 8 from J; bases not matched to a gene: 13. This CDR3 has 16 amino acids. CDR1 and CDR2 from the germline V gene are SGHRS and YFSETQ. The CDR3 here is CASSSSPGTGAGGYTF. DNA of the CDR3: TGCGCCAGCAGCTCATCCCCTGGGACAGGGGCGGGAGGCTACACCTTC.

The chain employs TRBV20-1 and TRBJ2-3; a possible D gene is TRBD1 (6 bases). CDR3 length equals 16 residues. Germline V gives CDR1 DFQATT, CDR2 SNEGSKA (reference sequence). With 1 base removed from V and 3 bases from J, the gap between germline ends came to 17 bases. CDR3 nucleotide sequence: TGCAGTGCTAGAGGTCTCCCAGGGGAAAGTACAGATACGCAGTATTTT. Its protein product is CSARGLPGESTDTQYF.

J is TRBJ2-1 and V is TRBV10-3; 9 nucleotides agree with TRBD2. The CDR3 has 15 amino acids. From germline, CDR1 is ENHRY and CDR2 SYGVKD. The junction had 6 bases not matched to a gene; V was cut back by 0 bases and J by 9 bases. CDR3 sequence reads: CAISESVGGRGEQFF. The CDR3 nucleotides are TGTGCCATCAGTGAGTCGGTCGGCGGGAGGGGTGAGCAGTTCTTC.